The clone carrying this TCR beta chain turned up a few times. This specimen belongs to a study of blood T cells in healthy people across ages. Germline V lookup: CDR1 MGHRA, CDR2 YSYEKL. This CDR3 contains 16 residues. Trimming shortened V by 0 bases and J by 3 bases, and 13 bases separated the two germline ends. Through a sample-barcoded 5' primer and a J-beta primer mix, a second PCR was run for roughly 7 to 12 cycles. All cDNA molecules were each tagged by a template-switch adaptor with 12 random nucleotides. Via MiXCR, TCRdb re-called the 5' RACE reads, giving one row per CDR3 protein. Of roughly 1.6 million distinct CDR3 sequences in the sample, around 36% were seen once.

Sequences were obtained from blood. V and J are TRBV4-1 and TRBJ2-3, with D maybe TRBD2 (6 bases). The receptor was isolated from a woman in her thirties in good health. The chain's CDR3 is CASSQDGVAVTDTQYF. The CDR3 region has the DNA TGCGCCAGCAGCCAAGATGGGGTAGCGGTAACAGATACGCAGTATTTT.